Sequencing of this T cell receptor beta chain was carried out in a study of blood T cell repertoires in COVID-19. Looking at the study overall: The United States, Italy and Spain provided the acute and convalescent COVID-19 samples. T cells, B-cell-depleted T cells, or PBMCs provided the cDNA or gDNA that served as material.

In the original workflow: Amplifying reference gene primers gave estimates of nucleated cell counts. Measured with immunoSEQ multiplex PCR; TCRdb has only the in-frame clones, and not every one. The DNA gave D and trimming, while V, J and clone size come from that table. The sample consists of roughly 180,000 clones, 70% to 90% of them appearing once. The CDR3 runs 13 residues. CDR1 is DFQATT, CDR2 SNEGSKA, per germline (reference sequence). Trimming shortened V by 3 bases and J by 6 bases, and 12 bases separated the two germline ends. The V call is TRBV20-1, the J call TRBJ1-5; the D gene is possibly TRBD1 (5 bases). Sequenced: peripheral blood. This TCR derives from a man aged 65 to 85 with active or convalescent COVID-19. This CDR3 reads CSASQGVSQPQHF. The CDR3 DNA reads TGCAGTGCTAGTCAAGGGGTTAGTCAGCCCCAGCATTTT.